This T cell receptor beta chain was retrieved from a study of blood T cell repertoires in COVID-19. Using immunoSEQ multiplex PCR, the repertoire was profiled, and TCRdb retains in-frame clones only, with some absent. The repertoire holds 86,000 or so clones, with approximately 80% as singletons. The CDR3 covers 15 residues. The germline V and J ends were trimmed by 0 bases and 9 bases, with 16 bases remaining between them. The germline V gene encodes CDR1 LGHDT and CDR2 YNNKEL (reference sequence). Material: peripheral blood. The TCR originated in a man aged 65-85 years with acute or convalescent COVID-19. The rearrangement links TRBV3-1 (or the pseudogene TRBV3-2) to TRBJ2-3; a possible D gene is TRBD2 (6 bases). The CDR3 sequence is CASSQEGGRLGTQYF. CDR3 nucleotides: TGTGCCAGCAGCCAAGAAGGAGGGCGACTCGGGACGCAGTATTTT.